This T cell receptor beta chain was identified during a study of blood T cell repertoires in COVID-19 (dated by TCRdb to 2019 to 2021). The study in broad terms: Samples covering the acute and convalescent phases of COVID-19 were provided by collaborators in the United States, Italy and Spain. The prospective study material was composed of cDNA or gDNA derived from T cells, B-cell-depleted T cells, or PBMCs. Subjects who had been exposed to COVID-19, were actively infected with it, or had recovered from it provided the deeply sampled blood TCRbeta repertoires that made up the dataset. The repertoires were made available in a free public database intended to serve as a resource for research on the immune response to SARS-CoV-2. Samples came from the ongoing ImmuneRACE study (first 160 participants) plus 1,254 subjects from 6 global collaborators. The sample metadata nearly always contained a de-identified subject ID, COVID-19 status, age in years and sex. Where available, HLA class I and class II types were obtained from metadata supplied by the sample provider rather than from assay-based typing. What the research found in general, with its limitations: How much clinical and demographic metadata was included differed by source and by participant, and the metadata was provided uncurated.

TCRbeta CDR3 regions were amplified from genomic DNA by means of the immunoSEQ Assay, a bias-controlled multiplex PCR. Per the authors' processing: The number of nucleated cells in each sample was estimated from the amplification of reference gene primers within the assay. To quantify the absolute abundance of each unique TCRbeta CDR3 rearrangement, sequence reads were collapsed and filtered. For each sample, productive Simpson clonality was calculated by taking the square root of Simpson's diversity index across productive rearrangements. In TCRdb, the immuneACCESS table is reduced to in-frame sequences with V and J assigned. These tables do not hold every clone; where another copy was compared, an unresolved V gene accounts for under half, and the others remain unexplained. Clone size and the V and J calls come from that table; the DNA yielded D and trimming. This sample holds 97,000 or so clones; 60% to 80% were observed only once. The top ten constitute about 9% of the sample.

This clone was counted only a few times. Its antigen has not been determined. Base quality data are lacking; no much larger clone is found one base away. At the junction V is shortened by 6 bases and J by 2 bases, with 11 bases in between. The CDR3 goes from the cysteine to the phenylalanine over 13 residues. The kept DNA is CDR3 alone, 39 bases in frame from the first base. Sequences GTSNPN (CDR1) and SVGIG (CDR2) are obtained from the germline V gene (reference sequence). Collaborating institutions collected whole blood in K2EDTA tubes following their own protocols. For TCRbeta analysis, collaborators shipped samples as frozen whole blood, isolated PBMCs, or DNA extracted from either of those sample types.

The chain is made from TRBV30 and TRBJ1-5, with a weak D call of TRBD1 (5 bases match). The source material was peripheral blood. This clonotype originated in a man in his fifties or sixties with active or convalescent COVID-19. In nucleotides, the sequence is TGTGCCTGCGCCGGGGGAGGCAATCAGCCCCAGCATTTT. This sequence encodes CACAGGGNQPQHF.